These T cell receptor beta chains were read from a single sample in a study of T cell responses to AZD1222 COVID-19 vaccine. The method was immunoSEQ multiplex PCR; TCRdb's version includes in-frame clones alone and lacks a portion of them. Of 150,000 or so clones in the sample, about 90% were seen once. The source was peripheral blood, collected 28 days after the second AZD1222 dose. The receptors come from an adult who received the AZD1222 COVID-19 vaccine. Each CDR3 is given with its conserved first and last residue. A D gene is named only where the DNA matches it firmly. The size of a clone is reported for some rows only, either as once, few or many, or as a class for expanded clones.

j_call d_call v_call clone_size cdr3_aa cdr3_nt
TRBJ2-1 TRBD2 TRBV30 . CAWSGGEGLGSGIYNEQFF TGTGCCTGGAGCGGGGGAGAGGGATTGGGGAGCGGGATATACAATGAGCAGTTCTTC
TRBJ1-2 . TRBV28 . CASSSLADGNYGYTF TGTGCCAGCAGTTCGTTAGCTGACGGTAACTATGGCTACACCTTC
TRBJ2-5 TRBD2 TRBV14 . CASSQERTSGRLETQYF TGTGCCAGCAGCCAAGAACGGACTAGCGGCCGCCTGGAGACCCAGTACTTC
TRBJ1-1 TRBD1 TRBV28 . CASSPPGQTNEAFF TGTGCCAGCAGCCCACCGGGACAGACGAATGAAGCTTTCTTT
TRBJ1-2 TRBD1 TRBV12-5 . CASGREGARGYTF TGTGCTAGTGGTCGGGAGGGGGCGAGGGGCTACACCTTC
TRBJ2-7 . TRBV13 . CASSLGLRGSGSYEQYF TGTGCCAGCAGCTTAGGCCTAAGGGGGAGTGGGTCCTACGAGCAGTACTTC
TRBJ2-3 . TRBV10-3 few CAISESTRGGYTDTQYF TGTGCCATCAGTGAGTCGACTCGGGGCGGATACACAGATACGCAGTATTTT
TRBJ2-7 TRBD1 TRBV6-6 . CASSYFRQGARDEQYF TGTGCCAGCAGTTACTTCCGACAGGGGGCAAGGGACGAGCAGTACTTC
TRBJ2-5 TRBD1 TRBV27 . CASSFDRATRETQYF TGTGCCAGCAGTTTCGACAGGGCCACGCGGGAGACCCAGTACTTC
TRBJ1-5 . TRBV19 . CASSRSYNQPQHF TGTGCCAGTAGCCGAAGTTACAATCAGCCCCAGCATTTT
TRBJ2-1 TRBD2 TRBV5-1 . CASSLEGLAGHNEQFF TGCGCCAGCAGCTTGGAAGGACTAGCGGGCCACAATGAGCAGTTCTTC
TRBJ1-4 TRBD1 TRBV7-9 . CATGRDSGNEKLFF TGTGCCACCGGCCGGGACAGTGGGAATGAAAAATTGTTTTTT
TRBJ1-2 . TRBV19 . CASSGGVTYGYTF TGTGCCAGTAGCGGGGGGGTAACCTATGGCTACACCTTC
TRBJ1-5 . TRBV5-6 . CASSLSADQPQHF TGTGCCAGCAGCTTGTCAGCCGATCAGCCCCAGCATTTT
TRBJ1-2 . TRBV30 . CAWREGHSNYGYTF TGTGCCTGGAGGGAGGGACACTCTAACTATGGCTACACCTTC
TRBJ2-3 . TRBV6-5 once CASSYSPGVEGTQYF TGTGCCAGCAGTTACTCCCCCGGCGTAGAGGGTACGCAGTATTTT
TRBJ2-1 TRBD2 TRBV4-3 once CASSPQRDYNEQFF TGCGCCAGCAGCCCTCAGCGGGATTACAATGAGCAGTTCTTC
TRBJ1-6 . TRBV2 few CASSDAGTLNSPLHF TGTGCCAGCAGTGATGCCGGGACACTTAATTCACCCCTCCACTTT
TRBJ1-2 . TRBV5-8 . CASSLARQRHSPNYGYTF TGTGCCAGCAGCTTGGCCCGACAGAGACACAGTCCCAACTATGGCTACACCTTC
TRBJ2-3 . TRBV21-1 . CASSIGQTDTQYF TGTGCCAGCAGCATTGGACAGACAGATACGCAGTATTTT
TRBJ1-1 . TRBV27 . CASSLSAGANTEAFF TGTGCCAGCAGTTTATCGGCGGGGGCGAACACTGAAGCTTTCTTT
TRBJ1-2 . TRBV18 . CASSPGAQRTNYGYTF TGTGCCAGCTCACCCGGGGCCCAGAGAACTAACTATGGCTACACCTTC
TRBJ2-1 . TRBV6-5 . CASSPGGDEQFF TGTGCCAGCAGCCCGGGCGGGGATGAGCAGTTCTTC
TRBJ1-1 . TRBV28 . CASSPQGGQIEAFF TGTGCCAGCAGTCCCCAGGGCGGACAGATTGAAGCTTTCTTT
TRBJ1-5 TRBD1 TRBV7-2 . CASSSRQGPQPQHF TGTGCCAGCAGCTCCAGACAGGGGCCTCAGCCCCAGCATTTT
TRBJ1-1 TRBD1 TRBV25-1 . CASSADGQGRAFF TGTGCCAGCAGTGCCGACGGACAGGGGAGGGCTTTCTTT
TRBJ2-7 . TRBV28 . CASSRVSTPYF TGTGCCAGCAGCCGCGTCTCAACCCCGTACTTC
TRBJ2-4 . TRBV7-2 . CASSLGGAKNIQYF TGTGCCAGCAGCTTAGGCGGGGCCAAAAACATTCAGTACTTC
TRBJ2-3 . TRBV28 once CASSPEDTDTQYF TGTGCCAGCAGTCCGGAGGATACAGATACGCAGTATTTT
TRBJ1-1 TRBD1 TRBV7-9 once CASSPAGGAREAEAFF TGTGCCAGCAGCCCGGCAGGGGGGGCGCGTGAGGCTGAAGCTTTCTTT
TRBJ2-3 . TRBV10-1 . CASSGLRLDTQYF TGCGCCAGCAGTGGGCTGAGGCTGGATACGCAGTATTTT
TRBJ2-1 . TRBV19 . CASSIDASSYNEQFF TGTGCCAGTAGTATAGATGCGAGCTCCTACAATGAGCAGTTCTTC
TRBJ2-5 . TRBV28 . CASSLNGAGPQETQYF TGTGCCAGCAGTTTAAATGGGGCAGGACCGCAAGAGACCCAGTACTTC
TRBJ1-2 TRBD1 TRBV5-1 . CASSRGTAPNYGYTF TGCGCCAGCAGCAGAGGGACAGCCCCTAACTATGGCTACACCTTC
TRBJ1-2 . TRBV12-3/TRBV12-4 . CASRTVGNYGYTF TGTGCCAGCAGGACCGTGGGTAACTATGGCTACACCTTC
TRBJ2-5 TRBD1 TRBV14 . CASSQEFGTVKGDQYF TGTGCCAGCAGCCAAGAATTCGGGACAGTTAAGGGGGACCAGTACTTC
TRBJ1-4 TRBD1 TRBV4-2 . CASSVLQGGKEKLFF TGTGCCAGCAGCGTATTGCAGGGGGGAAAAGAAAAACTGTTTTTT
TRBJ1-1 . TRBV18 . CASSEGLTNTEAFF TGTGCCAGCTCAGAAGGACTCACGAACACTGAAGCTTTCTTT
TRBJ2-3 TRBD1 TRBV5-1 . CASSLAGQGYGKGDTQYF TGCGCCAGCAGCTTAGCGGGACAGGGGTATGGAAAAGGGGATACGCAGTATTTT
TRBJ1-1 . TRBV13 . CASSQTVAGAFF TGTGCCAGCAGCCAGACAGTGGCTGGCGCTTTCTTT
TRBJ2-2 TRBD2 TRBV3-1/TRBV3-2 . CASSQGTSGRIGELFF TGTGCCAGCAGCCAAGGGACTAGCGGGAGAATCGGGGAGCTGTTTTTT
TRBJ2-7 . TRBV3-1/TRBV3-2 . CASSLDGRVKEQYF TGTGCCAGCAGCCTTGACGGGCGGGTGAAGGAGCAGTACTTC
TRBJ1-5 TRBD1 TRBV30 . CAWGQGANSNQPQHF TGTGCCTGGGGACAGGGGGCAAATAGCAATCAGCCCCAGCATTTT
TRBJ1-1 . TRBV12-3/TRBV12-4 . CASSLTAAEAFF TGTGCCAGCAGTTTGACAGCGGCTGAAGCTTTCTTT
TRBJ1-1 . TRBV7-9 . CASSLEVPYLKAFF TGTGCCAGCAGCCTTGAGGTCCCCTATTTGAAAGCTTTCTTT
TRBJ1-6 . TRBV3-1/TRBV3-2 . CASSNSGLDSPLHF TGTGCCAGCAGCAATTCGGGGCTTGATTCACCCCTCCACTTT
TRBJ2-5 . TRBV11-1 . CASSPRPGSLETQYF TGTGCCAGCAGCCCCCGGCCGGGCAGCCTAGAGACCCAGTACTTC
TRBJ1-3 . TRBV6-1 . CASSEGTATHSGNTIYF TGTGCCAGCAGTGAAGGGACAGCAACACACTCTGGAAACACCATATATTTT